This TCR beta chain was sequenced for a study of blood T cell repertoires in COVID-19. Study in general: Sample material is recorded as cDNA or gDNA derived from T cells, B-cell-depleted T cells, or PBMCs.

The CDR3 loop spans 11 amino acids. Germline loops: CDR1 SNHLY, CDR2 FYNNEI. V lost 6 bases and J 2 bases, leaving 4 bases between the germline ends. Participants had their cohort set by participant-reported clinical history. Under the authors' procedure: The assay estimated nucleated cells by amplifying reference gene primers. TCRdb's table, derived via immunoSEQ multiplex PCR, lists solely in-frame clones and lacks some. V and J calls and clone size are those listed in that table; D and trimming were worked out from the DNA. The sample shows hundreds of thousands of clones, around 80% of them seen only once.

The material sequenced was PBMCs or T cells enriched from blood (not recorded which). The receptor comes from a young man with acute COVID-19. The gene calls are TRBV2 and TRBJ1-1; D unresolved. In DNA, the CDR3 is TGTGCCAGCAGCTTTAACACTGAAGCTTTCTTT. Translation gives CASSFNTEAFF.